The T cell receptor beta chain described here comes from a study of CD8 T cells in Susac syndrome. CDR1 LGHDT and CDR2 YNNKEL come from the germline V gene (reference sequence). The CDR3 is 18 residues long. Trimming took off 0 bases at V and 0 bases at J, with 14 bases between the two ends. cDNA came from approximately 0.5 to 1 ug RNA primed by random hexamers. The immunoSEQ assay covered 54 Vbeta and 13 Jbeta segments for CDR3. TCRdb processed the immunoSEQ multiplex PCR reads anew with MiXCR; each CDR3 protein has one entry. The table has 85,000 to 90,000 distinct CDR3 sequences, about 93% seen once.

The chain couples TRBV3-1 to TRBJ2-2; D unclear. Sequencing input: CD8+ T cells from PBMCs. This clonotype was sampled from a human donor in good health. CDR3 in DNA: TGTGCCAGCAGCCAAGAGGGCGACCAAACATCGAACACCGGGGAGCTGTTTTTT. It yields the protein CASSQEGDQTSNTGELFF.